These 12 T cell receptor beta chains were all obtained from the same sample, sequenced in a study of blood T cell repertoires in COVID-19. Profiled with immunoSEQ multiplex PCR; TCRdb holds only in-frame clones, not every one. The sample lists about 500,000 clones; 70% to 90% were seen once. The sample taken for sequencing was peripheral blood. The receptors were gathered from a woman between 50 and 59 years old with COVID-19, enrolled during active disease.

The rearrangement links TRBV27 to TRBJ2-7; 10 bases line up with TRBD1. The CDR3 consists of 15 residues. The ends lost 4 bases at V and 6 bases at J; junction bases unmatched: 9. Germline V gene lookup returns CDR1 MNHEY and CDR2 SMNVEV (reference sequence). This CDR3 reads CASSSPGQGLGEQYF. The CDR3 nucleotides are TGTGCCAGCAGTTCCCCGGGACAGGGGTTAGGCGAGCAGTACTTC.

The chain is built from TRBV20-1 and TRBJ2-3; D not resolved. Germline CDR1 DFQATT, CDR2 SNEGSKA (reference sequence). The CDR3 sequence is 14 residues long. V gave up 3 bases and J gave up 3 bases, with 13 bases separating them. The CDR3 reads CSASLVLTTDTQYF. The DNA of the CDR3 is TGCAGTGCTAGTTTGGTCCTTACTACAGATACGCAGTATTTT.

The rearrangement joins TRBV19 to TRBJ1-1, with 7 bases matching TRBD1. The CDR3 length is 14 residues. Trimming at V came to 6 bases and at J to 8 bases, leaving 12 bases not matched to a gene. Germline values: CDR1 LNHDA, CDR2 SQIVND (reference sequence). Here the CDR3 DNA reads TGTGCCAGTAGGGAGACAGGGCTTCCCGGCGAAGCTTTCTTT. Translation gives CASRETGLPGEAFF.

This clone was found once. The sample has other DNA sequences that encode this CDR3 too. The CDR3, as DNA: TGTGCCTGGGCCGGGTCCTACGAGCAGTACTTC. Its translation: CAWAGSYEQYF. The V and J genes are TRBV30 and TRBJ2-7; D ambiguous. The CDR3 length is 11 residues. Trimming took off 5 bases at V and 1 base at J, with 6 bases between the two ends. Germline loops: CDR1 GTSNPN, CDR2 SVGIG (reference sequence).

In this sample, this clone turned up a few times. The DNA for the CDR3 is TGTGCCAGCAGTGAAGTTGGGAGAGGACGTTTTAACGGGGAGCTGTTTTTT. It specifies CASSEVGRGRFNGELFF. The V and J genes are TRBV6-1 and TRBJ2-2, with a possible D match to TRBD2 (5 bases). Trimming took 1 base from V and 7 from J, leaving 19 bases between them. The germline CDR1 and CDR2 sequences are MNHNS and SASEGT. The CDR3 runs to 17 residues.

The V and J genes are TRBV11-3 and TRBJ2-1; D not resolved. V gave up 6 bases and J gave up 9 bases, with 12 bases separating them. This CDR3 contains 12 residues. Looked up from germline, CDR1 is SGHNT and CDR2 is YENEEA. In DNA form, the CDR3 reads TGTGCCAGCAGTCCGGCTCCGGGTGAGCAGTTCTTC. This gives the protein CASSPAPGEQFF. Full variable domain (missing parts from reference TRBV11-3 and TRBJ2-1): EAGVVQSPRYKIIEKKQPVAFWCNPISGHNTLYWYLQNLGQGPELLIRYENEEAVDDSQLPKDRFSAERLKGVDSTLKIQPAELGDSAVYLCASSPAPGEQFFGPGTRLTVL.

The table lists this clone with a count of one. V usage is TRBV6-4 and J usage is TRBJ1-2; no definite D call. This CDR3 is built from 15 residues. V gave up 4 bases and J gave up 7 bases, with 19 bases separating them. CDR1 is MRHNA, CDR2 SNTAGT, per germline. The CDR3: CASSAVFARTSGYTF. The CDR3 nucleotides are TGTGCCAGCAGTGCAGTATTCGCCCGGACTAGTGGCTACACCTTC.

This chain links TRBV5-1 with TRBJ2-3; D might be TRBD2 (7 bases). The V gene's germline CDR1 is SGHRS and CDR2 YFSETQ. The CDR3 has 17 amino acids. V was trimmed by 0 bases and J by 2 bases, leaving 16 bases between them. CDR3 in amino acids: CASSLGLRGAATDTQYF. DNA for the CDR3: TGCGCCAGCAGCTTGGGACTCCGGGGGGCCGCCACAGATACGCAGTATTTT.

The V call is TRBV27, the J call TRBJ1-2, with 7 nucleotides matching TRBD1. The CDR3 sequence is 16 residues long. Germline lookup yields CDR1 MNHEY and CDR2 SMNVEV (reference sequence). V trimming: 4 bases; J trimming: 7 bases; junction bases outside the gene matches: 15. The CDR3 loop is CASSSTGSRGAPGYTF. CDR3 coding DNA: TGTGCCAGCAGTTCCACAGGATCCAGGGGGGCGCCTGGCTACACCTTC.

V gene TRBV29-1 combines with J gene TRBJ2-1, with 11 nucleotides matching TRBD1. This CDR3 spans 15 amino acids. V lost 4 bases, J lost 9 bases, and 11 bases stayed unmatched. The germline CDR1 and CDR2 sequences are SQVTM and ANQGSEA. The CDR3 bases are TGCAGCGTTGGGGACAGGGGGGAAGTTGGAGGTGAGCAGTTCTTC. Protein sequence: CSVGDRGEVGGEQFF.

The chain employs TRBV6-4 and TRBJ2-7; D is possibly TRBD1 (5 bases). Germline assignment: CDR1 MRHNA and CDR2 SNTAGT. The CDR3 consists of 16 residues. Trimming shortened V by 0 bases and J by 2 bases, and 14 bases separated the two germline ends. CDR3 region: CASSDSGVLTTYEQYF. CDR3 DNA sequence: TGTGCCAGCAGTGACTCAGGGGTGTTGACAACCTACGAGCAGTACTTC.

This clone was observed a single time. The chain is built from TRBV2 and TRBJ2-5, with unresolved D. The ends were cut back, 5 bases at V and 13 bases at J, with 26 bases in the middle. CDR3 length: 15 amino acids. CDR1 is SNHLY and CDR2 is FYNNEI in the germline V gene. The CDR3 protein is CASSSSQTSAMYPYF. CDR3 bases: TGTGCCAGCAGTTCGTCGCAGACTTCGGCCATGTATCCGTACTTC.